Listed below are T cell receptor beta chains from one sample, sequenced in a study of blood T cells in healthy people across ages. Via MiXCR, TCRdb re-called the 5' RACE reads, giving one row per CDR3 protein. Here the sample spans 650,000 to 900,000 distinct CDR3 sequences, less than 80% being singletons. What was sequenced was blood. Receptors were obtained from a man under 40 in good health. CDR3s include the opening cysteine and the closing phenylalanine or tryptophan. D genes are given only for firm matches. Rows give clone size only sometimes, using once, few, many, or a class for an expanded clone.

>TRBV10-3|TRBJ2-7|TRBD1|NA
TGTGCCAGTACCGGGACAGGGGGCCCCGTTTCTGGTGAGCAGTACTTC
CASTGTGGPVSGEQYF
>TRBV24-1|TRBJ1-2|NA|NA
TGTGCCACCAGTGATTTGACAGGCGGCGGTGGCTACACCTTC
CATSDLTGGGGYTF
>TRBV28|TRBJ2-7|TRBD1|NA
TGTGCCAGCAGTGACACAGGGGTCAGTAGCTACGAGCAGTACTTC
CASSDTGVSSYEQYF
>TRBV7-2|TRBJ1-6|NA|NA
TGTGCCAGCAGCTTATCGTCTGGGAGAGTCGATTCACCCCTCCACTTT
CASSLSSGRVDSPLHF
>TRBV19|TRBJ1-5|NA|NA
TGTGCCAGTGGTAGGGTTGGGCCCCAGCATTTT
CASGRVGPQHF
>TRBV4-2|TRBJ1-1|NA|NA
TGTGCCAGCAGCCAAGCGATGGGAAACACTGAAGCTTTCTTT
CASSQAMGNTEAFF
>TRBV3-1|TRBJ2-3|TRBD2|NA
TGTGCCAGCAGCCACCCCGGACTAGCGGGGGCGAAGCCCATACTCACAGATACGCAGTATTTT
CASSHPGLAGAKPILTDTQYF
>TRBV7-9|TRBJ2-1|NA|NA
TGTGCCAGCACCCCTACGTACAAGAACAATGAGCAGTTCTTC
CASTPTYKNNEQFF
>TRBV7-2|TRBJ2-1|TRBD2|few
TGTGCCAGCAGCCGACTAGCGGTTGATGAGCAGTTCTTC
CASSRLAVDEQFF
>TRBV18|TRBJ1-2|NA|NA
TGTGCCAGCTCACCATCAAGGGTTGGCTATGGCTACACCTTC
CASSPSRVGYGYTF
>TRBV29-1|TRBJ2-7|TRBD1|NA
TGCAGCGTTCGCGGGCCTCAACCAGGGGGCAGCTCCTACGAGCAGTACTTC
CSVRGPQPGGSSYEQYF
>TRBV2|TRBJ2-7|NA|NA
TGTGCCAGCAGTGGGGGAGGGGGGTACGAGCAGTACTTC
CASSGGGGYEQYF
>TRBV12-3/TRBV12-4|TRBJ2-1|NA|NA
TGTGCCAGCAGTTTAAGGGACGACTCCTACAATGAGCAGTTCTTC
CASSLRDDSYNEQFF
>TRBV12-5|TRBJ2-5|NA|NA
TGTGCTAGTGCTAAGGGCCACCAAGAGACCCAGTACTTC
CASAKGHQETQYF
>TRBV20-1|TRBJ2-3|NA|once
TGCAGTGCCTATTGGGATACGCAGTATTTT
CSAYWDTQYF
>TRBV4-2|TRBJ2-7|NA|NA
TGTGCCAGCAGCCAAGAGTCAACGGGGATATCCTACGAGCAGTACTTC
CASSQESTGISYEQYF
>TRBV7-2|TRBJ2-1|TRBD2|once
TGTGCCAGCAGCTTAGGAGGTCAAGGGAGGGAGTTCTTC
CASSLGGQGREFF
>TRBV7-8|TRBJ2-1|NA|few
TGTGCCAGCAGCTTAGTGGGGGGGGCGAATGAGCAGTTCTTC
CASSLVGGANEQFF
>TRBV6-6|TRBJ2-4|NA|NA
TGTGCCAGCAGTTACTCTAGGGGCACAGACAAAAACATTCAGTACTTC
CASSYSRGTDKNIQYF
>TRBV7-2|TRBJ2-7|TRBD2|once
TGTGCCAGCAGCGGGGTCTCTAGCGGAGCCTACGAGCAGTACTTC
CASSGVSSGAYEQYF
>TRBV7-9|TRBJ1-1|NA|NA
TGTGCCAGCAGCTTAGGTTCGACGGCGGTCACTGAAGCTTTCTTT
CASSLGSTAVTEAFF
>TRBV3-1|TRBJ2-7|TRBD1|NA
TGTGCCAGCAGCAACCGACAGGGGCACGAGCAGTACTTC
CASSNRQGHEQYF
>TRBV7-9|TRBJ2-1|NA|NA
TGTGCCAGCAGCTTGGCTCCAGGGTTTCGTGAGCAGTTCTTC
CASSLAPGFREQFF
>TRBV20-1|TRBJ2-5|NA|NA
TGCAGTGCTCCCCGTGAGGGCTCCGGGGAGACCCAGTACTTC
CSAPREGSGETQYF
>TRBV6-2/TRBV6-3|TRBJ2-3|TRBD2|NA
TGTGCCAGCAAGAGCGGGGGGGCTCCCGATACGCAGTATTTT
CASKSGGAPDTQYF
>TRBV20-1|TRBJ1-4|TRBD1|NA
TGCAGTGCTGTCCGGGACAGGGTAGGCGAAAAACTGTTTTTT
CSAVRDRVGEKLFF
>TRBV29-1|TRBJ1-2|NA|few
TGCAGCGTTGTGAATAGTGGCTACACCTTC
CSVVNSGYTF
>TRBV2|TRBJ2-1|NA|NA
TGTGCCAGCAGTGAAGGGACTATCAATGAGCAGTTCTTC
CASSEGTINEQFF
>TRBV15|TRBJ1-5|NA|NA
TGTGCCACCAGTTCTCTGGTAAACAGCAATCAGCCCCAGCATTTT
CATSSLVNSNQPQHF
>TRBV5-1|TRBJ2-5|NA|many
TGTGCCAGCAGCTCCCAAGAGACCCAGTACTTC
CASSSQETQYF
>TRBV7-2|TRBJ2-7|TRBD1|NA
TGTGCCAGCAGCAACCGAGGACAGGGAGGCGAGCAGTACTTC
CASSNRGQGGEQYF
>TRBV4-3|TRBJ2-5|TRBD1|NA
TGCGCCAGCAGCCAGGGACGGACAGGCCCACAAGAGACCCAGTACTTC
CASSQGRTGPQETQYF
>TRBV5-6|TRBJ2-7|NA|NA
TGTGCCAGCAGCTTGCGAAGGGTCAACTACGAGCAGTACTTC
CASSLRRVNYEQYF
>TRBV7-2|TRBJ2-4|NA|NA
TGTGCCGGCAGCTTGGGATTAGGGACTCCAAGACCACAGTACTTC
CAGSLGLGTPRPQYF
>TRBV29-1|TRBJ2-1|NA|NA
TGCAGCGCCCAGCGACTATACAATGAGCAGTTCTTC
CSAQRLYNEQFF
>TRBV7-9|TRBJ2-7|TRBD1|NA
TGTGCCAGCAGCTTGGGCGATCGGCAGGGGGCTAAAGAGCAGTACTTC
CASSLGDRQGAKEQYF
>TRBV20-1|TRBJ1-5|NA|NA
TGCAGTGCTAGAGAGGCAGCGGGGGCATTTCAGCCCCAGCATTTT
CSAREAAGAFQPQHF
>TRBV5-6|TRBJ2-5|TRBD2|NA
TGTGCCAGCAGGAGTCCGGGACTAGAAGAGGTGCAAGAGACCCAGTACTTC
CASRSPGLEEVQETQYF
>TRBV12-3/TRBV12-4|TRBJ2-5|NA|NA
TGTGCCAGCAGTTATGGGAACGGCCAAGAGACCCAGTACTTC
CASSYGNGQETQYF
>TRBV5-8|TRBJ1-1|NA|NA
TGTGCCGTCAGCAGTCAGTTGAACACTGAAGCTTTCTTT
CAVSSQLNTEAFF
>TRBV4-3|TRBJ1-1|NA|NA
TGCGCCAGCAGCCAAGATTGGGGTCTCACTGAAGCTTTCTTT
CASSQDWGLTEAFF
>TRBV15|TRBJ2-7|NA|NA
TGTGCCACCAGCAGAGATCGCGGTGGCGGGGTTAGCTCCTACGAGCAGTACTTC
CATSRDRGGGVSSYEQYF
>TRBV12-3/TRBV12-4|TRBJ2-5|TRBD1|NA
TGTGCCAGCACCGATCCAGGACAGGGCGAGACCCAGTACTTC
CASTDPGQGETQYF
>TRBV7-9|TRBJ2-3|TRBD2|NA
TGTGCCAGCAGCTCCCGGACTAGCTTTGATACGCAGTATTTT
CASSSRTSFDTQYF
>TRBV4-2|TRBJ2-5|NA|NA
TGTGCCAGCAGCCACCGAGGGGACCAAGAGACCCAGTACTTC
CASSHRGDQETQYF
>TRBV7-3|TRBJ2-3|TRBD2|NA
TGTGCCAGCAGCGCTACCACTAGCGGGGGGTGGAATACGCAGTATTTT
CASSATTSGGWNTQYF
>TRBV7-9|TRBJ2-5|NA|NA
TGTGCCAGCAGCTTAGGGCGGACCTCTCAAGAGACCCAGTACTTC
CASSLGRTSQETQYF
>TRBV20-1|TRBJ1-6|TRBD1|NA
TGCAGTGCCCGCAGGGGGCTCGATTCACCCCTCCACTTT
CSARRGLDSPLHF
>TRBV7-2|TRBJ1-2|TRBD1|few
TGTGCCAGCAGCTTTCTGGGACAGCCCACTAACTATGGCTACACCTTC
CASSFLGQPTNYGYTF